A selection of T cell receptor beta chains follows, all from one sample in a study of blood T cells in healthy people across ages. TCRdb reanalysed the 5' RACE reads using MiXCR and keeps one entry per CDR3 protein. The table has some 1.5 million distinct CDR3 sequences, about 30% seen once; the top ten hold 7.7%. Sequenced material: blood. The receptors here all came from a woman aged 25 to 39 in good health. Both conserved end residues are part of each CDR3.

v_call	j_call	cdr3_aa
TRBV7-8	TRBJ2-3	CASSLRRLGGTQYF
TRBV6-2/TRBV6-3	TRBJ2-7	CASRVFAGGIYGQYF
TRBV4-1	TRBJ2-7	CASSQGGTLPYEQYF
TRBV6-5	TRBJ2-3	CASTWGGLSDTQYF
TRBV4-1	TRBJ2-2	CASSQDWRTTNTGELFF
TRBV6-1	TRBJ1-4	CASKSEKLFF
TRBV4-1	TRBJ2-5	CASSQESSLDPQYF
TRBV3-1	TRBJ2-5	CASSLFTTARGEQYF
TRBV6-2/TRBV6-3	TRBJ2-2	CASSRLAGGPGTGELFF
TRBV9	TRBJ2-3	CASSVAGAGPQDTQYF